The sequence of this T cell receptor (beta chain) was determined in a study of T cells in Graves' hyperthyroidism and ophthalmopathy. Background on the study: Blood was drawn when the patient was first diagnosed and still untreated. General study points: Ophthalmopathy was model-predicted a median roughly 6.2 months pre-onset. Blood held most thyroid clonotypes expanded above 0.001 frequency.

Amplification of TCR beta CDR3 regions was performed using RNA transcripts as template. First-round RT-PCR of the TCR CDR3 relied on the HTBI primer set. TCRdb recomputed calls from the multiplex PCR reads with MiXCR, one row per CDR3 protein. Of hundreds of thousands of distinct CDR3 sequences in the sample, over 12% were seen once. From less than 13 ml of fresh peripheral blood, PBMCs were isolated. CDR1 is DFQATT, CDR2 SNEGSKA, per germline (reference sequence). V dropped 4 bases and J dropped 7 bases, with 8 bases sitting between them. The CDR3 extends over 12 amino acids. This clonotype came up many times. The antigen remains unidentified.

The sequencing sample was made of blood. The chain has TRBV20-1 and TRBJ1-6; no firm D call. This receptor was taken from a woman in her thirties or forties with Graves' ophthalmopathy. CDR3 coding DNA: TGCAGTGCTATGGGGTGGAATTCACCCCTCCACTTT. This translates into CSAMGWNSPLHF.